A single sample gave rise to the 8 T cell receptor beta chains below, sequenced in a study of T cell repertoires in cytomegalovirus infection. TCRdb passed the reads through MiXCR, listing each CDR3 protein once. The data show more than 150,000 distinct CDR3 sequences, approximately 17% seen once. Sequencing was performed on CD8+ T cells from PBMCs. These receptors were taken from a human donor in good health (CMV status not recorded). Some clones in this sample may be carry-over from other donors' samples.

This clonotype was counted only a few times. This rearrangement joins TRBV2 to TRBJ2-1; possibly TRBD2 for D (5 bases). Germline V gene data show CDR1 as SNHLY and CDR2 as FYNNEI. The CDR3 loop spans 14 amino acids. Trimming removed 2 bases at V and 7 bases at J, with 12 bases between. CDR3 protein: CASSENLAWNEQFF. CDR3 nucleotide sequence: TGTGCCAGCAGTGAAAATCTAGCATGGAATGAGCAGTTCTTC. The variable domain in full, with the rest retrieved from reference TRBV2 and TRBJ2-1, is EPEVTQTPSHQVTQMGQEVILRCVPISNHLYFYWYRQILGQKVEFLVSFYNNEISEKSEIFDDQFSVERPDGSNFTLKIRSTKLEDSAMYFCASSENLAWNEQFFGPGTRLTVL.

The V call is TRBV20-1, the J call TRBJ2-2; D is undetermined. Trimming left V 3 bases short and J 2 bases short, with 7 bases between. Germline loops: CDR1 DFQATT, CDR2 SNEGSKA (reference sequence). The length of the CDR3 is 13 residues. CDR3 in DNA: TGCAGTGCTAGTGGTTATAACACCGGGGAGCTGTTTTTT. The encoded protein is CSASGYNTGELFF.

The chain combines TRBV6-5 with TRBJ2-3; 8 bases are shared with TRBD2. Germline CDR1 reads MNHEY; CDR2 reads SVGAGI. The CDR3 contains 15 residues. Unmatched junction bases numbered 4, after V lost 2 bases and J lost 3 bases. The CDR3 loop reads CASSYTTSETDTQYF. CDR3 coding DNA: TGTGCCAGCAGTTACACGACTAGCGAAACAGATACGCAGTATTTT.

V and J are TRBV7-2 and TRBJ2-1, with D possibly being TRBD1 (6 bases). Germline V gives CDR1 SGHTA, CDR2 FQGNSA. Trimming left V 5 bases short and J 2 bases short, with 13 bases between. The CDR3 covers 15 residues. The CDR3 sequence: CASSPTGSAYNEQFF. As DNA, the CDR3 is TGTGCCAGCAGCCCTACAGGGAGCGCCTACAATGAGCAGTTCTTC.

This clonotype came up once. V gene TRBV19 combines with J gene TRBJ2-1; 8 bases align to TRBD2. Germline CDR1 and CDR2: LNHDA and SQIVND (reference sequence). V trimming: 2 bases; J trimming: 7 bases; junction bases outside the gene matches: 4. The CDR3 runs 14 residues. The CDR3 sequence is CASSILAGSNEQFF. CDR3 nucleotides: TGTGCCAGTAGTATACTAGCGGGTAGTAATGAGCAGTTCTTC.

The DNA of the CDR3 is TGCGCCAGCAGCCAAGACGCACTAGCGGGAGATGAGCAGTTCTTC. It yields the protein CASSQDALAGDEQFF. The chain couples TRBV4-3 to TRBJ2-1; 11 bases align to TRBD2. The CDR3 covers 15 residues. Germline-derived CDR1 and CDR2 are LGHNA and YSLEER. The trim removed 0 bases at V and 8 bases at J, leaving 3 bases unmatched.

This clonotype was detected only a few times. This chain connects TRBV20-1 to TRBJ1-1; D ambiguous. CDR1 is DFQATT and CDR2 is SNEGSKA in the germline V gene (reference sequence). The V gene lost 6 bases and the J gene lost 13 bases, with 12 bases spanning the gap. The CDR3 has 9 amino acids. CDR3: CSAELWDFF. The CDR3 DNA sequence: TGCAGTGCAGAATTGTGGGATTTCTTT.

By sample share, this clonotype is medium-sized (0.01 to 0.1%). This chain joins TRBV6-2 or TRBV6-3 and TRBJ2-1; tentatively, D is TRBD2 (7 bases). CDR3 length: 15 amino acids. Trimming pared 4 bases from V and 2 bases from J, leaving 12 bases between. CDR1 is MNHEY and CDR2 is SVGEGT in the germline V gene. CDR3: CASSWAGATYNEQFF. The CDR3 coding sequence is TGTGCCAGCAGTTGGGCGGGGGCGACCTACAATGAGCAGTTCTTC.